Presented here are 5 T cell receptor beta chains from one specimen sequenced in a study of cytomegalovirus exposure and HLA in healthy donors (dated by TCRdb to the late 2010s). Libraries were prepared through the immunoSEQ multiplex PCR assay. The multiplex PCR relied on a mix of 60 forward primers for TCR Vbeta segments and 13 reverse primers for TCR Jbeta segments. The immuneACCESS repertoire file appears here via TCRdb, limited to in-frame rearrangements. These files lack a portion of the clones; in checked studies, under half of the deficit traces to unresolved V genes, and the cause of the others is not known. A total of around 170,000 clones appear in this sample, about 82% of them only once. 1% of the sample is in the top ten clones. Material: PBMCs. These receptors were collected from a woman aged 45-65 years in good health and CMV-seropositive.

The chain carries TRBV6-1 and TRBJ1-5; possible D gene TRBD1, 6 bases. CDR1 is MNHNS and CDR2 is SASEGT in the germline V gene. V was clipped by 8 bases and J by 3 bases, with 11 bases between them. The CDR3 is 13 residues long. The chain's CDR3 is CASQGQPNQPQHF. The CDR3 region has the DNA TGTGCCAGCCAAGGACAGCCCAATCAGCCCCAGCATTTT.

The table lists this clone with a count of one. A read error may account for a junction end that differs from germline. Here the CDR3 DNA reads TGTTCCAGCAGCTCCGGGCAGGGTCTCTCTGGAAACACCATATATTTT. Its protein product is CSSSSGQGLSGNTIYF. The J gene is TRBJ1-3, the V gene TRBV7-9; D is perhaps TRBD1 (5 bases). Germline V gene data show CDR1 as SEHNR and CDR2 as FQNEAQ (reference sequence). The length of the CDR3 is 16 residues.

The sample holds a few counts of this clone. The chain employs TRBV7-9 and TRBJ2-2, with 8 bases identical to TRBD2. Germline V lookup: CDR1 SEHNR, CDR2 FQNEAQ (reference sequence). V was pared by 8 bases and J by 3 bases, with 8 bases of the junction left unmatched. The CDR3 sequence is 15 residues long. The CDR3 nucleotides read TGTGCCAGCCTATATGGCGGGGGGCACACCGGGGAGCTGTTTTTT. This translates into CASLYGGGHTGELFF.

The chain combines TRBV5-1 with TRBJ2-1, with 7 positions matching TRBD2. V was clipped by 5 bases and J by 4 bases; unmatched bases: 9. Germline CDR1 and CDR2: SGHRS and YFSETQ. The CDR3 has 15 amino acids. CDR3 in DNA: TGCGCCAGCAGTATTATAGGACTAGGGTACAATGAGCAGTTCTTC. Amino acid sequence: CASSIIGLGYNEQFF.

In its sample, this clone was seen a few times. Other DNA sequences within the sample encode an identical CDR3. V gene TRBV7-2 combines with J gene TRBJ1-1; D gene uncertain. V was pared by 1 base and J by 1 base, with 7 bases between. The CDR3 contains 14 residues. In germline, CDR1 is SGHTA, CDR2 FQGNSA. CDR3 nucleotides: TGTGCCAGCAGCTTAGATGCCGGGAACACTGAAGCTTTCTTT. Protein product: CASSLDAGNTEAFF.